The clone carrying this T cell receptor (beta chain) was counted a few times. This entry belongs to a study of neurological immune-mediated disorders. Each CDR3 protein is one row after TCRdb ran MiXCR on the 5' RACE reads. The sample lists about 55,000 distinct CDR3 sequences; approximately 3.8% were seen once. With 4 bases removed from V and 2 bases from J, the gap between germline ends came to 17 bases. The CDR3 has 15 residues. The germline V gene has CDR1 DFQATT and CDR2 SNEGSKA (reference sequence). This TCR derives from a man aged 30-40 years with multiple sclerosis. Sequencing used PBMCs. The J gene is TRBJ1-1, the V gene TRBV20-1; perhaps TRBD1 as D (5 bases). The CDR3 protein is CSAKVPRETNTEAFF. The CDR3 DNA is TGCAGTGCTAAGGTCCCCAGGGAAACTAACACTGAAGCTTTCTTT.